The next 2 T cell receptor beta chains were all read from a single sample in a study of STAT5B mutations in CD4+ large granular lymphocyte leukemia. Produced via immunoSEQ multiplex PCR; TCRdb's table is partial and in-frame only. The table includes some 29,000 clones, over 70% detected once. Material for sequencing was CD4+ T cells from blood buffy coats. These receptors originate from a human donor in good health.

The chain uses TRBV7-9 and TRBJ2-2; a possible D gene is TRBD1 (5 bases). Germline V gives CDR1 SEHNR, CDR2 FQNEAQ (reference sequence). Trimming cost V 7 bases and J 6 bases, with 12 bases left between them. The CDR3 is made up of 13 amino acids. CDR3 amino acids: CASTPSRAGELFF. CDR3 coding DNA: TGTGCCAGCACCCCGTCCAGGGCCGGGGAGCTGTTTTTT.

This clone has more than one count but fewer than ten. The chain links TRBV5-1 to TRBJ1-1, with D unclear. In germline, CDR1 is SGHRS, CDR2 YFSETQ. This CDR3 is 13 amino acids long. Trimming cost V 3 bases and J 3 bases, with 9 bases left between them. The CDR3 coding sequence is TGCGCCAGCAGCTCGTCCCTTCACACTGAAGCTTTCTTT. Translation gives CASSSSLHTEAFF. Based on the CDR3 plus reference TRBV5-1 and TRBJ1-1, the full variable domain is KAGVTQTPRYLIKTRGQQVTLSCSPISGHRSVSWYQQTPGQGLQFLFEYFSETQRNKGNFPGRFSGRQFSNSRSEMNVSTLELGDSALYLCASSSSLHTEAFFGQGTRLTVV.